These T cell receptor beta chains were read from a single sample in a study of PD-L1 blockade in urothelial cancer. TCRdb's copy holds only in-frame clones and misses some; the assay was immunoSEQ multiplex PCR. Of 43,000 or so clones listed, 80% are singletons. The material sequenced was PBMCs, taken around atezolizumab (anti-PD-L1) treatment. These receptors were taken from a man in his 60s with urothelial cancer. The CDR3 runs from the conserved cysteine through the conserved F or W. The size field is filled for only some rows; it gives once, few, many or a size class.

NA | TRBJ1-2 | TRBV7-2 | CASSLDGWGGYGYTF
NA | TRBJ2-3 | TRBV25-1 | CASSDGLAGRTDTQYF
NA | TRBJ1-2 | TRBV7-9 | CASSLVTGQGLSGYTF
NA | TRBJ2-3 | TRBV5-1 | CASSLEGRAGTDTQYF
NA | TRBJ2-3 | TRBV9 | CASKPRTNTDTQYF
NA | TRBJ2-3 | TRBV10-2 | CASSDRRRRTDTQYF
NA | TRBJ1-5 | TRBV30 | CAWSQGQGNQPQHF
NA | TRBJ2-7 | TRBV10-1 | CASSEDPAAYEQYF
NA | TRBJ2-7 | TRBV11-2 | CASSLTPGTGAYEQYF
NA | TRBJ2-7 | TRBV6-1 | CASSGLAGDYEQYF
NA | TRBJ2-7 | TRBV7-2 | CASSIGTSGSGEQYF
NA | TRBJ2-1 | TRBV6-5 | CASSYSFSGRSNEQFF
NA | TRBJ1-4 | TRBV28 | CASSQVGSANEKLFF
NA | TRBJ1-4 | TRBV5-4 | CASSPAEDRGGGEKLFF
NA | TRBJ2-1 | TRBV7-2 | CASSSDGGTYNEQFF
NA | TRBJ2-7 | TRBV4-2 | CASSQGTSENEQYF
NA | TRBJ1-1 | TRBV25-1 | CASSEGRGGETEAFF
NA | TRBJ2-1 | TRBV11-2 | CASSLGRFNEQFF
few | TRBJ2-5 | TRBV7-2 | CASSFTAGQETQYF
NA | TRBJ2-1 | TRBV6-1 | CASSKQGLASNEQFF
NA | TRBJ2-7 | TRBV10-3 | CAISGGFSGQGRSEQYF
NA | TRBJ2-3 | TRBV27 | CASSFAASDTQYF
once | TRBJ2-1 | TRBV6-4 | CASSPQGRETYNEQFF
once | TRBJ2-3 | TRBV10-2 | CASSELQGNTQYF
NA | TRBJ2-2 | TRBV7-8 | CASSWGGTGGELFF
NA | TRBJ1-1 | TRBV19 | CASSMVSWNTEAFF
NA | TRBJ2-1 | TRBV6-5 | CASSPQGGYNEQFF
NA | TRBJ1-5 | TRBV5-8 | CASSLDRVPQHF
NA | TRBJ2-7 | TRBV6-6 | CASRPGQDGGGQYF
once | TRBJ2-5 | TRBV28 | CASSLSGTSGETQYF
NA | TRBJ2-7 | TRBV29-1 | CSVSEIGTGGSYEQYF
NA | TRBJ2-5 | TRBV27 | CASSLLAGGQETQYF
NA | TRBJ1-6 | TRBV6-1 | CASSGAGGASYNSPLHF
NA | TRBJ2-2 | TRBV7-9 | CASSWTGASTGELFF
NA | TRBJ1-1 | TRBV18 | CASSQGQNTEAFF
few | TRBJ1-1 | TRBV25-1 | CATGGKTEAFF
once | TRBJ2-1 | TRBV29-1 | CSVEDGLLFGNEQFF
few | TRBJ1-1 | TRBV30 | CALVGGIAEAFF
NA | TRBJ2-5 | TRBV7-2 | CASSSLVAVQETQYF
NA | TRBJ1-1 | TRBV5-4 | CASSLPGQGGTEAFF
NA | TRBJ2-7 | TRBV10-3 | CAIRYEQYF
NA | TRBJ2-7 | TRBV7-2 | CASSSGLAVYEQYF
NA | TRBJ2-2 | TRBV9 | CASSVEGGYTGELFF
few | TRBJ1-6 | TRBV14 | CASSPRQVSPLHF
NA | TRBJ1-2 | TRBV11-2 | CASSSGGVNYGYTF
NA | TRBJ1-1 | TRBV2 | CASRGQGATEAFF
NA | TRBJ1-1 | TRBV6-1 | CASGAESYTEAFF
NA | TRBJ2-3 | TRBV2 | CASSVRAGRGTDTQYF
NA | TRBJ1-2 | TRBV10-3 | CAITKNDREGYTF
NA | TRBJ1-1 | TRBV2 | CASSELGRGTEAFF